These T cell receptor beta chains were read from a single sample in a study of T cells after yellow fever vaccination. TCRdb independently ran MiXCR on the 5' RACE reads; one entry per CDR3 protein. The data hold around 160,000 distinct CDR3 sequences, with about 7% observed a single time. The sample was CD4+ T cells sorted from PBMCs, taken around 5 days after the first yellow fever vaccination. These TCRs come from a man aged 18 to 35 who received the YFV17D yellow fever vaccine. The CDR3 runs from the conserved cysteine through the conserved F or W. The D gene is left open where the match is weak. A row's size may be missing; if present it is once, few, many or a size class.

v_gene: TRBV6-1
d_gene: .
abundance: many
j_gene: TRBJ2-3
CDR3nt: TGTGCCAGCACCCCCCCAGGCACAGATACGCAGTATTTT
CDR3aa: CASTPPGTDTQYF

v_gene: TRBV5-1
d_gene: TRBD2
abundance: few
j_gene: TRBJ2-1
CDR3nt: TGCGCCAGCAGCTTGGCGGCGGGGGGGCAGGATGAGCAGTTCTTC
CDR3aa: CASSLAAGGQDEQFF

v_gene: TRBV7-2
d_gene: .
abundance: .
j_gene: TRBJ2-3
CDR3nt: TGTGCCAGCGGGGGGCTGACAGATACGCAGTATTTT
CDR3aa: CASGGLTDTQYF

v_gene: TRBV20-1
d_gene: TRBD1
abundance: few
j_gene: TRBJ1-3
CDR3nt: TGCAGTGCTAGCCTCTCAGGGACAGTTGGAAACACCATATATTTT
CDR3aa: CSASLSGTVGNTIYF

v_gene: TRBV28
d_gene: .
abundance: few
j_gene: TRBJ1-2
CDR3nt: TGTGCCACCTCCCCCGCCGGAGTCTATGGCTACACCTTC
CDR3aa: CATSPAGVYGYTF

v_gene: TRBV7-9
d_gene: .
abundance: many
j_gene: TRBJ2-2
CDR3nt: TGTGCCAGCAGCCCCAACCGGGGCCTTCGCGGCACCGGGGAGCTGTTTTTT
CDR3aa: CASSPNRGLRGTGELFF

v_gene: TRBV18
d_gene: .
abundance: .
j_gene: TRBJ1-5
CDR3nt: TGTGCCAGCTCACAGGTCAGCAATCAGCCCCAGCATTTT
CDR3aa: CASSQVSNQPQHF

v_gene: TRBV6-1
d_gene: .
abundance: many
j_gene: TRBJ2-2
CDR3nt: TGTGCCAGCAGCCCCAGCCTGGTAGGCGGGGAGCTGTTTTTT
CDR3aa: CASSPSLVGGELFF

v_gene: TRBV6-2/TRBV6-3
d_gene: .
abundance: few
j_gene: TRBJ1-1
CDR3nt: TGTGCCAGCAGGCCTTCAGGGAGCCGATTGAACACTGAAGCTTTCTTT
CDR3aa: CASRPSGSRLNTEAFF

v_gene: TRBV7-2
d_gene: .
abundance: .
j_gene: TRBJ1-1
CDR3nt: TGTGCCAGCCTTCCTAGGGGGGTCCGTCTTGTTGAAGCTTTCTTT
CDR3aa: CASLPRGVRLVEAFF

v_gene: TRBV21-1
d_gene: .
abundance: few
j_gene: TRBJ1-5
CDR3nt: TGTGCCAGCAGCTACAGGGACAGGCATCGCAATCAGCCCCAGCATTTT
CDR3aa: CASSYRDRHRNQPQHF

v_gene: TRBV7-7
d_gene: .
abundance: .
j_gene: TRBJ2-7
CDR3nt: TGTCCCAGCAGCTCCGCTCCCTCCCACGAGCAGTACTTC
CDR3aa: CPSSSAPSHEQYF

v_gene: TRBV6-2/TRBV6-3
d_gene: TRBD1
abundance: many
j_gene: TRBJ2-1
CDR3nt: TGTGCCAGCAGTACCCGACAGGGAAGGGTCGGTGAGCAGTTCTTC
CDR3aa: CASSTRQGRVGEQFF

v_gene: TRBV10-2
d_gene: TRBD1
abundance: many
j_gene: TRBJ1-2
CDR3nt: TGCGCCAGACACCCGTCGAACCGGGACAGGGCCCCGGGCTATGGCTACACCTTC
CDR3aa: CARHPSNRDRAPGYGYTF

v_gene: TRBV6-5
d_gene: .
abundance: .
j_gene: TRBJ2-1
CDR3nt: TGTGCCAGCAGTTATCCCGGCGCCTATGAGCAGTTCTTC
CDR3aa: CASSYPGAYEQFF

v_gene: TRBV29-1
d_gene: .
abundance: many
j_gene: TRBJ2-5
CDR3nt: TGCAGCGTTTTGGACAGCCAAGAGACCCAGTACTTC
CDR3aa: CSVLDSQETQYF

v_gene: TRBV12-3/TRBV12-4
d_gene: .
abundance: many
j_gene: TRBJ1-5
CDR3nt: TGTGCCAGCAGGCGAGGGGGACAGCCCCAGCATTTT
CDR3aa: CASRRGGQPQHF

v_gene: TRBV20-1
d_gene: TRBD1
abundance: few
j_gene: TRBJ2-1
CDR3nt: TGCAGTGCTAGATTGGGACAGGGGATTAATGAGCAGTTCTTC
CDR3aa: CSARLGQGINEQFF

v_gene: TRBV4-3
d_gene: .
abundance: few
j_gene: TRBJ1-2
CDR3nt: TGCGCCAGCAGCCAGCATGCTACCGGGTCCGACTATGGCTACACCTTC
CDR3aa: CASSQHATGSDYGYTF

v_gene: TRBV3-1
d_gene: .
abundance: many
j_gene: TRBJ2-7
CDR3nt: TGTGCCAGCAGCCAATTGCTACGAGGGCCCACGGTCAACGAGCAGTACTTC
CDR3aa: CASSQLLRGPTVNEQYF

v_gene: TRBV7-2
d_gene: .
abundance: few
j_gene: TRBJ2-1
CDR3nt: TGTGCCAGCAGCTTAGGACCGGGCTTCAATGAGCAGTTCTTC
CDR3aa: CASSLGPGFNEQFF

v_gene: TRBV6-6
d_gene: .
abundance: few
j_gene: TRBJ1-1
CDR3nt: TGTGCCAGCACTTGGACGGGATCTGAAGCTTTCTTT
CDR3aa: CASTWTGSEAFF

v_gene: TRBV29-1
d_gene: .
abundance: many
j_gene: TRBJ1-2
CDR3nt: TGCAGCGTTGGTAGTGTTGTAAAGGCGGATCTTTCCTATGGCTACACCTTC
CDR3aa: CSVGSVVKADLSYGYTF

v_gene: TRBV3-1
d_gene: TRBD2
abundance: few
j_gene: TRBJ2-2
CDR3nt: TGTGCCAGCAGCTCGGGACTAGCGGGGGCCGCGGGGACCGGGGAGCTGTTTTTT
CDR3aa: CASSSGLAGAAGTGELFF

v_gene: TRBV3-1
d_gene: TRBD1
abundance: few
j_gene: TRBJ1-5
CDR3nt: TGTGCCTGCAGCCCAGACAGGGGGACGGTACTTTATAGCAATCAGCCCCAGCATTTT
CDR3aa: CACSPDRGTVLYSNQPQHF

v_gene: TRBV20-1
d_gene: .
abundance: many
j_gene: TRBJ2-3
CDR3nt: TGCAGTGCCGAGTGGTCCACAGATACGCAGTATTTT
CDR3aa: CSAEWSTDTQYF

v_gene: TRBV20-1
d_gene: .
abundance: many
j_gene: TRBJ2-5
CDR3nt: TGCAGTGCTAGAGATACAGAGACCCAGTACTTC
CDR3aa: CSARDTETQYF

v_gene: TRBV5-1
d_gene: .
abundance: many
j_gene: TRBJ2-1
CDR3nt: TGCGCCAGCAGCCATGGGACGGCTGGTGAGCAGTTCTTC
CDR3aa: CASSHGTAGEQFF

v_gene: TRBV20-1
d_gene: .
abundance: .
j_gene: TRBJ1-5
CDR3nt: TGCAGTGCTAGAGACCTGGGCGTCGGCAATCAGCCCCAGCATTTT
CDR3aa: CSARDLGVGNQPQHF

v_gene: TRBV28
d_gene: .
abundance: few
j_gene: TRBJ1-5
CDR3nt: TGTGCCAGCAGTTTGATCGCAGGTAATCAGCCCCAGCATTTT
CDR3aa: CASSLIAGNQPQHF

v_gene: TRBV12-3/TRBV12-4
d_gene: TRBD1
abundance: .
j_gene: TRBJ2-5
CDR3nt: TGTGCCAGCAGCCCTCGGGCAGGGGGAGAGACCCAGTACTTC
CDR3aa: CASSPRAGGETQYF

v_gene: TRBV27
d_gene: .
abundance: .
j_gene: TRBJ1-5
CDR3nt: TGTGCCAGCAGTGTGGACCGAGGGGGGCCCCAGCATTTT
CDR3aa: CASSVDRGGPQHF

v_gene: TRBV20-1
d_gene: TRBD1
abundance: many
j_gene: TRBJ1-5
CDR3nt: TGCAGTGCTACCGGACAGGAAAGTCAGCCCCAGCATTTT
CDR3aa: CSATGQESQPQHF

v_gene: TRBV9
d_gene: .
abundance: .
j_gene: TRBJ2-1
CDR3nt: TGTGCCAGCAGCGTAGCGTTGGACCTTGAGCAGTTCTTC
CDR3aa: CASSVALDLEQFF

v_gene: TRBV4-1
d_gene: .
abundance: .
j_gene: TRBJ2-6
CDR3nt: TGCGCCAGCAGCCAAGACCCTCACAGCGCCTGGTCTGGGGCCAACGTCCTGACTTTC
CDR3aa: CASSQDPHSAWSGANVLTF

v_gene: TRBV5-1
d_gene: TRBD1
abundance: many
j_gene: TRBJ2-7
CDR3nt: TGCGCCAGCAGCTTGACGGACAGGGGGCACTACGAGCAGTACTTC
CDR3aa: CASSLTDRGHYEQYF

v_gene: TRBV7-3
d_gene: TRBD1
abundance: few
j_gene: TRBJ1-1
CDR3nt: TGTGCCAGCAGCTTAGGGAGTCCCAGGGGGCGGATGGCGAACACTGAAGCTTTCTTT
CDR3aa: CASSLGSPRGRMANTEAFF

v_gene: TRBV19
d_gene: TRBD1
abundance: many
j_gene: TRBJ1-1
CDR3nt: TGTGCCAGTAGTCCAACCCGGACAGGCGGGAACACTGAAGCTTTCTTT
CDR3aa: CASSPTRTGGNTEAFF